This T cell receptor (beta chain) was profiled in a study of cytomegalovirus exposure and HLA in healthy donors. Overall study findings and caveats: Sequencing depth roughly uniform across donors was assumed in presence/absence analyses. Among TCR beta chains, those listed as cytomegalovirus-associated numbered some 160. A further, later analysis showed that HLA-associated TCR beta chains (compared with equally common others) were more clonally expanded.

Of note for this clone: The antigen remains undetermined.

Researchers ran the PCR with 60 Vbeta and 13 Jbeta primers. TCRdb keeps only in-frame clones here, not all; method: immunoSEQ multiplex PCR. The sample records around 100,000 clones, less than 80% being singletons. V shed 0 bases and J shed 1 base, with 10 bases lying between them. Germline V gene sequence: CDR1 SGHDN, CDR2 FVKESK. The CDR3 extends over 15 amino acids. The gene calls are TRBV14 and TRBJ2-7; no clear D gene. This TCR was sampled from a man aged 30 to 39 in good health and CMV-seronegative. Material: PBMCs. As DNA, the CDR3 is TGTGCCAGCAGCCAAGAATTTATCGGTTCCTACGAGCAGTACTTC. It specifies CASSQEFIGSYEQYF.